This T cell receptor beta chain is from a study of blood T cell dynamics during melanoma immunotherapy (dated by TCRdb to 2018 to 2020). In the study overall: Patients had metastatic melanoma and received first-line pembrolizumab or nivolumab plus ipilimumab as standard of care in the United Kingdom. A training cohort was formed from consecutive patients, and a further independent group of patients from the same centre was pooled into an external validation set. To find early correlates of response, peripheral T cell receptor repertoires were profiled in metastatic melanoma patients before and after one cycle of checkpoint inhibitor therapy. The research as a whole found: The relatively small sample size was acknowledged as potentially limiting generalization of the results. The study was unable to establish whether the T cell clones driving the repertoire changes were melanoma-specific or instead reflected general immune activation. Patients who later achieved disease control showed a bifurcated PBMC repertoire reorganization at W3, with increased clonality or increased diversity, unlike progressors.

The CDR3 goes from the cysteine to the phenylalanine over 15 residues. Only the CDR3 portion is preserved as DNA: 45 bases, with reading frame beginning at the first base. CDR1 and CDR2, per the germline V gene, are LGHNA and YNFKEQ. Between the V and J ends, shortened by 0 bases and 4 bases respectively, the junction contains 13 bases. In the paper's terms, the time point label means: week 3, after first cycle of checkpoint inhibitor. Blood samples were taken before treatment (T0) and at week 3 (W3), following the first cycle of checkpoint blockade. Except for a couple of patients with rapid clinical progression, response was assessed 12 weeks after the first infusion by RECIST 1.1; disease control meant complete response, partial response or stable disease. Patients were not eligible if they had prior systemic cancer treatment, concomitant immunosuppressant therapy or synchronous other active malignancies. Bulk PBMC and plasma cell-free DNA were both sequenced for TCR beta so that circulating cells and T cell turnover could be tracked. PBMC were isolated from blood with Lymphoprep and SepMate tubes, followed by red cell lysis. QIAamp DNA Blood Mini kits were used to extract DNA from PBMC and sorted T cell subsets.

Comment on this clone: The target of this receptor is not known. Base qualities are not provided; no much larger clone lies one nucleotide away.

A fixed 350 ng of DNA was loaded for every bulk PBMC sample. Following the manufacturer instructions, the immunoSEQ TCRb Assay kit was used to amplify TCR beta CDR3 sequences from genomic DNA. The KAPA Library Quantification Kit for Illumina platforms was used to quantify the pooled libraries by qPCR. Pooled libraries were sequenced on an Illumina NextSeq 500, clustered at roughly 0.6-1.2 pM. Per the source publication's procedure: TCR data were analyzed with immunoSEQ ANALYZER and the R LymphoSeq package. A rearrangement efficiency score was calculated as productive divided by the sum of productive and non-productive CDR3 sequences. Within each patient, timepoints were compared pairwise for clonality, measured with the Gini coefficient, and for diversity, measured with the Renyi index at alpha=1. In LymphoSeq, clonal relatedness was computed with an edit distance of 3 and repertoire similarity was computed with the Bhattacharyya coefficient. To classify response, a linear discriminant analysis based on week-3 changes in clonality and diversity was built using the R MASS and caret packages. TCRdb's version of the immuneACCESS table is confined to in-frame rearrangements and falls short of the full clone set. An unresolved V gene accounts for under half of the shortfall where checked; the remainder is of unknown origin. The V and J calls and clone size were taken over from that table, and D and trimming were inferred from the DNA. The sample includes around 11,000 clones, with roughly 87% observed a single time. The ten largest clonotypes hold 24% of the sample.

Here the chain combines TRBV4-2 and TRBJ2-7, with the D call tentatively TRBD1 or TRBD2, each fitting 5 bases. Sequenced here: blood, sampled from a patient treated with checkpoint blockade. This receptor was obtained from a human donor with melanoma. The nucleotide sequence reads TGTGCCAGCAGCCAAGAGGGGACCCCCTGGTACGAGCAGTACTTC. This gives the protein CASSQEGTPWYEQYF.